This paragraph reports one T cell receptor beta chain. Its antigen remains unknown. All patients were mismatch repair deficient, assessed by either PCR or immunohistochemistry. TCRs were sequenced from a few patients responding to pembrolizumab. The sample originates from a study of PD-1 blockade in mismatch repair-deficient tumors. In the study overall: All were previously treated, progressing patients with eleven to twelve mismatch repair-deficient cancer types. Findings of the study overall: After pembrolizumab, tumor-resident clones rose rapidly, then generally contracted before radiologic responses.

The protocol was immunoSEQ multiplex PCR, while the TCRdb copy is restricted to in-frame clones and leaves out a portion. The table lists just under 80,000 clones, 80% to 90% of them singletons. This CDR3 contains 14 residues. Germline V gives CDR1 MDHEN, CDR2 SYDVKM. Unmatched junction bases numbered 5, after V lost 6 bases and J lost 2 bases. The chain carries TRBV28 and TRBJ2-7, with TRBD2 identical over 9 bases. The sequencing here drew on peripheral blood, taken 44 weeks after starting pembrolizumab. The origin of this receptor is an adult with mismatch repair-deficient cancer. This CDR3 is CASRLSGSPYEQYF. In DNA form, the CDR3 reads TGTGCCAGCAGACTTAGCGGGAGTCCCTACGAGCAGTACTTC.